Below are 18 T cell receptor beta chains sequenced from a single sample in a study of Graves' ophthalmopathy and Graves' hyperthyroidism. The TCR beta CDR3 regions underwent amplification from RNA transcripts. A first-round RT-PCR used HTBI primers, followed by a second-round multiplex PCR. One entry per CDR3 protein, called by TCRdb with MiXCR from the multiplex PCR reads. The table has about half a million distinct CDR3 sequences, roughly an eighth seen once. The specimen sequenced was blood. All receptors come from a woman aged 25 to 45 with Graves' ophthalmopathy.

The table lists this clonotype with many counts. V and J are TRBV7-2 and TRBJ2-7; D is possibly TRBD2 (5 bases). This CDR3 region has 17 residues. V lost 0 bases, J lost 3 bases, and 18 bases lay in between. Germline V gene data show CDR1 as SGHTA and CDR2 as FQGNSA. CDR3 nucleotides: TGTGCCAGCAGCTTAGCGAGTAAGTGGACGGGAAACTACGAGCAGTACTTC. Translated: CASSLASKWTGNYEQYF.

The table lists this clonotype with many counts. The chain joins TRBV2 to TRBJ2-2; D perhaps matches TRBD1 (5 bases). V shed 3 bases and J shed 4 bases, with 12 bases lying between them. The CDR3 has 15 residues. Germline V lookup: CDR1 SNHLY, CDR2 FYNNEI. The CDR3: CASSENPQGTGELFF. CDR3 in DNA: TGTGCCAGCAGTGAGAACCCGCAGGGCACCGGGGAGCTGTTTTTT.

In its sample, this clonotype was seen many times. The rearrangement uses TRBV12-3 or TRBV12-4 and TRBJ1-3, with no clear D. The CDR3 totals 14 residues. The ends were cut back, 5 bases at V and 11 bases at J, with 19 bases in the middle. CDR3 amino acids: CASSLPDPNGAIYF. The CDR3 region has the DNA TGTGCCAGCAGTCTACCGGATCCTAACGGGGCCATATATTTT.

This sequence joins TRBV19 and TRBJ1-2, with a possible D match to TRBD1 (5 bases). The CDR3 has 14 amino acids. Between the trimmed V and J ends, which lost 4 bases and 1 base, there was a span of 10 bases. Germline V gene sequence: CDR1 LNHDA, CDR2 SQIVND (reference sequence). CDR3 nucleotides: TGTGCCAGTAGTAATCGACAGAGTAACTATGGCTACACCTTC. The encoded protein is CASSNRQSNYGYTF.

Many counts were recorded for this clonotype. Here the CDR3 omits its conserved ending phenylalanine or tryptophan, so a read error is the likely source. V and J are TRBV12-3 or TRBV12-4 and TRBJ1-1; D is ambiguous. CDR3 length: 15 residues. Deletions cut 3 bases from V and 0 bases from J, with 11 bases between. The DNA of the CDR3 is TGTGCCAGCAGTTTTAACCTGGGCATGAACACTGAAGCTTTCCTT. It yields the protein CASSFNLGMNTEAFL.

This clonotype was seen a few times. V is TRBV11-2 and J is TRBJ2-7; either TRBD1 or TRBD2 may fit D (5 bases each). Germline V gives CDR1 SGHAT, CDR2 FQNNGV. Trimming took 0 bases from V and 0 from J, leaving 12 bases between them. The CDR3 covers 16 residues. CDR3 protein: CASSLDHGAASYEQYF. In nucleotides, the CDR3 is TGTGCCAGCAGCTTAGATCACGGGGCGGCCTCCTACGAGCAGTACTTC.

This clonotype occurred many times. J is TRBJ1-5 and V is TRBV6-2 or TRBV6-3; D uncertain. CDR3 size: 15 residues. Germline lookup yields CDR1 MNHEY and CDR2 SVGEGT. V shed 10 bases and J shed 1 base, with 17 bases lying between them. CDR3 nucleotide sequence: TGTGCCATGTTAACTGCCTCCTGGAGCAATCAGCCCCAGCATTTT. The encoded protein is CAMLTASWSNQPQHF.

This clonotype was found many times. The chain links TRBV11-2 to TRBJ1-1, with D maybe TRBD1 (5 bases). This CDR3 is built from 15 residues. Germline CDR1 reads SGHAT; CDR2 reads FQNNGV. V gave up 4 bases and J gave up 2 bases, with 14 bases separating them. DNA of the CDR3: TGTGCCAGCAGCTCCCCGACAGCGGGAAACACTGAAGCTTTCTTT. The encoded protein is CASSSPTAGNTEAFF.

In its sample, this clonotype was seen many times. The J gene is TRBJ1-2, the V gene TRBV2; D uncertain. The germline V gene has CDR1 SNHLY and CDR2 FYNNEI. V shed 7 bases and J shed 0 bases, with 6 bases lying between them. The CDR3 runs to 12 residues. Here the CDR3 reads CASMSTNYGYTF. The CDR3 DNA is TGTGCCAGCATGAGCACTAACTATGGCTACACCTTC.

This clonotype was seen many times. V gene TRBV20-1 combines with J gene TRBJ2-7; 13 positions agree with TRBD2. V shed 5 bases, J shed 4 bases, and the junction held 17 bases outside the gene matches. CDR1 is DFQATT and CDR2 is SNEGSKA in the germline V gene (reference sequence). CDR3 size: 18 residues. CDR3 in DNA: TGCAGTGCTCCTAAGGGACTAGCGGGACCAGGAACGGTTTACGAGCAGTACTTC. Protein: CSAPKGLAGPGTVYEQYF.

This clonotype was seen at least ten times. The chain is built from TRBV7-8 and TRBJ2-2, with 7 bases matching TRBD1. The CDR3 covers 15 residues. V gave up 7 bases and J gave up 1 base; unmatched junction bases: 6. Germline-derived CDR1 and CDR2 are SGHVS and FQNEAQ. CDR3 coding DNA: TGTGCCAGCAACACTCGGACAGGGAACACCGGGGAGCTGTTTTTT. Translation: CASNTRTGNTGELFF.

This clonotype showed up many times. The chain carries TRBV29-1 and TRBJ1-5; D possibly corresponds to TRBD1 (5 bases). CDR3 length: 12 residues. Germline loops: CDR1 SQVTM, CDR2 ANQGSEA. Between the trimmed V and J ends, which lost 4 bases and 3 bases, there was a span of 7 bases. The CDR3 region is CSVGGDNQPQHF. CDR3 nucleotides: TGCAGCGTTGGGGGGGACAATCAGCCCCAGCATTTT.

This clonotype was detected ten times or more. This chain uses TRBV27 with TRBJ1-2, with TRBD1 matching over 7 bases. V dropped 10 bases and J dropped 2; count of bases not matched to a gene: 10. Germline V lookup: CDR1 MNHEY, CDR2 SMNVEV (reference sequence). This CDR3 region has 14 residues. CDR3 sequence (DNA): TGTGCCACCAGGGGGGAACGGACGAACTATGGCTACACCTTC. Encoded protein: CATRGERTNYGYTF.

This clonotype was observed many times. The chain uses TRBV6-1 and TRBJ1-1; D may be TRBD1 (5 bases). CDR1 is MNHNS and CDR2 is SASEGT in the germline V gene. The CDR3 is 14 residues long. V was trimmed by 2 bases and J by 10 bases, leaving 17 bases between them. The CDR3 coding sequence is TGTGCCAGCAGTGAAATGTCCAGCCGGGACTCAGCTTTCTTT. Encoded protein: CASSEMSSRDSAFF.

This clonotype has a count of ten or more. The CDR3 region is CASSLFLTGELFF. CDR3 DNA: TGTGCCAGCAGTTTATTTTTAACCGGGGAGCTGTTTTTT. The chain uses TRBV28 and TRBJ2-2; D remains unclear. CDR1 and CDR2 from the germline V gene are MDHEN and SYDVKM. The CDR3 loop spans 13 amino acids. V lost 1 base and J lost 5, with 5 bases in between.

A few counts support this clonotype. The chain joins TRBV27 to TRBJ1-6; D unresolved. The germline V gene encodes CDR1 MNHEY and CDR2 SMNVEV (reference sequence). This CDR3 comprises 14 residues. Trimming removed 3 bases from V and 4 bases from J, with 7 bases in between. CDR3 in amino acids: CASSFGFYNSPLHF. CDR3 nucleotides: TGTGCCAGCAGTTTCGGGTTTTATAATTCACCCCTCCACTTT.

This clonotype was observed at least ten times. V is TRBV12-3 or TRBV12-4 and J is TRBJ2-7; the D gene is possibly TRBD2 (5 bases). There are 12 residues in the CDR3. Trimming stripped 5 bases from V and 3 bases from J, with 8 bases between. CDR3 amino acids: CASSIGLYEQYF. In nucleotides, the CDR3 is TGTGCCAGCAGTATTGGACTCTACGAGCAGTACTTC.

This chain links TRBV6-1 with TRBJ1-6; 11 nucleotides agree with TRBD1. The CDR3 has 15 residues. Unmatched junction bases numbered 4, after V lost 5 bases and J lost 7 bases. Germline V CDR1 and CDR2: MNHNS, SASEGT. The CDR3 reads CASSRTGGANSPLHF. The CDR3 nucleotides are TGTGCCAGCAGTCGGACAGGGGGCGCAAATTCACCCCTCCACTTT.